The sequence of this T cell receptor (beta chain) was determined in a study of OX40 agonist ivuxolimab in advanced cancers. The wider study: Patients got intravenous ivuxolimab at 0.01 to 10 mg/kg every 2 weeks. Antecedent anti-PD-1, anti-PD-L1 or anti-CTLA-4 therapy was permissible, with around 40% having received some.

The CDR3 runs to 15 residues. V lost 0 bases to trimming and J lost 5 bases, with 13 bases between them. CDR1 and CDR2 from the germline V gene are SEHNR and FQNEAQ (reference sequence). Points on this clone: Its antigen is currently unknown.

This table comes from immunoSEQ multiplex PCR, and its TCRdb copy is limited to in-frame clones, with some not included. The sample carries 30,000 to 40,000 clones, roughly nine tenths recorded once. The study, taken as a whole, reports: At 0.1 to 3.0 mg/kg, CD4+ and CD8+ blood T cells expanded clonally by week 6. The study did not work out the antigen specificity of the expanded peripheral T cells.

This specimen was CD4+ or CD8+ T cells sorted from blood, taken in a trial of the OX40 agonist ivuxolimab. This sequence originates from an adult with an advanced solid tumor such as melanoma, head and neck, liver or kidney cancer. The rearrangement links TRBV7-9 to TRBJ2-5; TRBD1 is a possible D gene (7 bases). The DNA for the CDR3 is TGTGCCAGCAGCTTAGCGCGTGGAGGGGGCGAGACCCAGTACTTC. It codes for CASSLARGGGETQYF.